The clone carrying this T cell receptor (beta chain) was seen a few times. Its antigen is not identified. 5'RACE, which relied on constant-segment primers, yielded TCR alpha and TCR beta cDNA libraries carrying sample barcodes and UMIs. TCRdb analysed the 5' RACE reads with MiXCR anew, one entry per CDR3 protein. Among 200,000 to 250,000 distinct CDR3 sequences listed, 16% were seen once. The sample belongs to a study of T-cell memory formation after mild COVID-19. The study's findings and limits: Shrinking CD4+ clones resided mostly in CM and EM, and CD8+ ones in EMRA. Pre-infection memory already had some responding clones, implying cross-reactive memory joined.

This TCR derives from a young man who had mild COVID-19 (a few samples of this study predate the infection). Cell type and time point are not known. Sequencing was performed on PBMCs or a T cell subset sorted from them (not recorded which).

The CDR3 protein is CASSYSVRGVSYEQYF. CDR3 sequence (DNA): TGTGCCAGCAGTTACTCCGTTAGGGGGGTGTCCTACGAGCAGTACTTC. The rearrangement uses TRBV6-5 and TRBJ2-7; D tentatively reads TRBD1 or TRBD2 (6 bases each). V was cut by 0 bases and J by 1 base, with 13 bases left in between. Germline assignment: CDR1 MNHEY and CDR2 SVGAGI. The CDR3 runs to 16 residues.